This TCR beta chain appears in the sequencing data of a study of cytomegalovirus exposure and HLA in healthy donors. Study-level background: A subsequent analysis stated that the 95 to 150 validation repertoires were run on the same platform as the approximately 700 first-cohort repertoires.

The donors were in the roughly 130-subject validation cohort, distinct from the roughly 700-subject first cohort. Only in-frame clones appear in the TCRdb table, and some are missing; sequencing was by immunoSEQ multiplex PCR. The table has 150,000 to 250,000 clones, roughly 81% seen once. Of note for this clone: Antigen unknown.

Overall study findings and caveats: Subsequent analysis revealed that first-cohort TCR clusters tended to co-occur in the 95 to 150 validation repertoires. Among TCR beta chains, those listed as cytomegalovirus-associated numbered about 150.

The sample was PBMCs. This TCR came from a woman aged 30 to 39 in good health and CMV-seronegative.

CDR3 sequence reads: CASSHGLTGDTQYF. As DNA, the CDR3 is TGTGCCAGCAGTCACGGGTTAACAGGAGATACGCAGTATTTT. The genes are TRBV6-5 and TRBJ2-3, with a tentative D call TRBD1 (5 bases). Germline V gives CDR1 MNHEY, CDR2 SVGAGI. Between the trimmed V and J ends, which lost 5 bases and 5 bases, there was a span of 14 bases. The CDR3 is 14 residues long.